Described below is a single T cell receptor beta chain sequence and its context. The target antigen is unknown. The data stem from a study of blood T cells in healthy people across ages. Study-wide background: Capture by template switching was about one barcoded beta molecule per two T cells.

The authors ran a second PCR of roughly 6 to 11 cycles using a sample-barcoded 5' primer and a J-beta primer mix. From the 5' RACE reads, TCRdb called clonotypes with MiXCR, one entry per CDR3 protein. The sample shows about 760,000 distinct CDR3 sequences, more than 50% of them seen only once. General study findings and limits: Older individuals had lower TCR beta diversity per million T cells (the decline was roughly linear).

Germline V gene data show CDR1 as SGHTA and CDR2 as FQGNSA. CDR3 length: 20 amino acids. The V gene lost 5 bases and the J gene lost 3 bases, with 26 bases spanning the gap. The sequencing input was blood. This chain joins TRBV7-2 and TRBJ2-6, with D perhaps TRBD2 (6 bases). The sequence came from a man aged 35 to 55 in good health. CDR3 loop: CASSGGPPGTPRSGANVLTF. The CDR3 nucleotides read TGTGCCAGCAGCGGAGGGCCCCCCGGGACTCCTAGAAGTGGGGCCAACGTCCTGACTTTC.